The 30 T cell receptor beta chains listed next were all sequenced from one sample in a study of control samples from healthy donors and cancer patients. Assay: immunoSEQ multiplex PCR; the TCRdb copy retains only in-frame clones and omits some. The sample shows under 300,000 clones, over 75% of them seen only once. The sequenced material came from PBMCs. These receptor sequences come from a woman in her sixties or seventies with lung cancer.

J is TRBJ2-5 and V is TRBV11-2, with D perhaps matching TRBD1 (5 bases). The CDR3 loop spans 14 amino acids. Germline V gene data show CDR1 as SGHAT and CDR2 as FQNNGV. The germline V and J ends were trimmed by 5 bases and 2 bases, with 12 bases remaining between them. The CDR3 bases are TGTGCCAGCAGCGCTCAGGGAACGCAAGAGACCCAGTACTTC. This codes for CASSAQGTQETQYF.

The CDR3, as DNA: TGCGCCAGCAGCCAAACAGCCGTTAACACAGATACGCAGTATTTT. Protein product: CASSQTAVNTDTQYF. V usage is TRBV5-1 and J usage is TRBJ2-3; D gene uncertain. The CDR3 loop spans 15 amino acids. Germline assignment: CDR1 SGHRS and CDR2 YFSETQ. V lost 4 bases to trimming and J lost 2 bases, with 14 bases between them.

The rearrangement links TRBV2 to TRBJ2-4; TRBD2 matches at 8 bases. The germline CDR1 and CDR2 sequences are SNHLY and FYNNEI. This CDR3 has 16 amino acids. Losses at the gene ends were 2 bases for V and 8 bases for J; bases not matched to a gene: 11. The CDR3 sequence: CASSENPPGGWHIQYF. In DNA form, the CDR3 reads TGTGCCAGCAGTGAAAATCCCCCGGGGGGGTGGCACATTCAGTACTTC.

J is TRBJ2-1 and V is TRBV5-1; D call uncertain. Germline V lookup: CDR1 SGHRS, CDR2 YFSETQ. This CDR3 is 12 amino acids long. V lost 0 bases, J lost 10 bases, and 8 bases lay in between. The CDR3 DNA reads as TGCGCCAGCAGCTTGGCCGGAGACGAGCAGTTCTTC. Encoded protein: CASSLAGDEQFF.

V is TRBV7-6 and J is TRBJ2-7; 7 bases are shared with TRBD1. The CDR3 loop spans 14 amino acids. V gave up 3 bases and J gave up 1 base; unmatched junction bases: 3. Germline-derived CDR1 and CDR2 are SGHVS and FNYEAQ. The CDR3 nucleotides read TGTGCCAGCAGCTTTCAGACAGGGTCCTACGAGCAGTACTTC. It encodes CASSFQTGSYEQYF.

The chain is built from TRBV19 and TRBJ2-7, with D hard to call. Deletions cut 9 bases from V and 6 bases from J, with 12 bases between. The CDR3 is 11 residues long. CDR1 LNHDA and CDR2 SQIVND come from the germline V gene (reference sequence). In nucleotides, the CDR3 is TGTGCCAGCAGCAAATGGGGCGAGCAGTACTTC. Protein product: CASSKWGEQYF.

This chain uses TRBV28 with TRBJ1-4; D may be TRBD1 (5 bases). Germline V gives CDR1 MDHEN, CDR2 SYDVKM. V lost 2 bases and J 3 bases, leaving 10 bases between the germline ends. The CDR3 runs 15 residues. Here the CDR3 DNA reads TGTGCCAGCAGTTTAGGGTTGGGGGCTAATGAAAAACTGTTTTTT. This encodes CASSLGLGANEKLFF.

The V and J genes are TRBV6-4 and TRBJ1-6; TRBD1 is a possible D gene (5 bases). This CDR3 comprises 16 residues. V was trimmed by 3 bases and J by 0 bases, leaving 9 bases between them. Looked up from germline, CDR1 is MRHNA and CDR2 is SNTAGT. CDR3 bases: TGTGCCAGCAGTGAGGGGGGGAGCTCCTATAATTCACCCCTCCACTTT. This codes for CASSEGGSSYNSPLHF.

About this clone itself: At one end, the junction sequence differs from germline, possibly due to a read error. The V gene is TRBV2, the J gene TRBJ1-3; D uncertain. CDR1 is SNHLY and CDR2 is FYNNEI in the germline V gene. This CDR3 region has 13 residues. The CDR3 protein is CAGSVSRGNTIYF. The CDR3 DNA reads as TGTGCCGGCAGCGTTAGTCGTGGAAACACCATATATTTT.

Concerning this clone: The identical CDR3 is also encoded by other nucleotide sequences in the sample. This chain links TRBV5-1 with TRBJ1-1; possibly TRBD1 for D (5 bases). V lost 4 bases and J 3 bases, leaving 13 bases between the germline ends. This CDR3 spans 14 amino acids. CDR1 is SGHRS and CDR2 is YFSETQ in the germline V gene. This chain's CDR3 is CASSLGGGDTEAFF. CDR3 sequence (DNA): TGCGCCAGCAGCCTCGGTGGGGGGGACACTGAAGCTTTCTTT.

The CDR3, as DNA: TGTGCCAGCAGTTTATCCTTAAGTGGGGGAGCTTTCTTT. It translates to CASSLSLSGGAFF. J is TRBJ1-1 and V is TRBV28; weak D call: TRBD1 (5 bases). This CDR3 has 13 amino acids. Per the germline V gene, CDR1 is MDHEN and CDR2 is SYDVKM. Deletions cut 1 base from V and 10 bases from J, with 13 bases between. Full variable domain (outside the CDR3, taken from reference TRBV28 and TRBJ1-1): DVKVTQSSRYLVKRTGEKVFLECVQDMDHENMFWYRQDPGLGLRLIYFSYDVKMKEKGDIPEGYSVSREKKERFSLILESASTNQTSMYLCASSLSLSGGAFFGQGTRLTVV.

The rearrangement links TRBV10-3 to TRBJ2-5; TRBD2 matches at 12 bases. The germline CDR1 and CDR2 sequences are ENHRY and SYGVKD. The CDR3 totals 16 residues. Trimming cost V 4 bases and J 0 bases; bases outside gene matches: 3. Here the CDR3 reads CAISGPSGGDQETQYF. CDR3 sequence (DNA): TGTGCCATCAGTGGACCTAGCGGGGGGGACCAAGAGACCCAGTACTTC.

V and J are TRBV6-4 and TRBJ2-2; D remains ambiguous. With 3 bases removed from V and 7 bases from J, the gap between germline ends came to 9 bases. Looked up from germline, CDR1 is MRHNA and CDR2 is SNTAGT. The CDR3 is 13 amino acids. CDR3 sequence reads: CASSEFELGELFF. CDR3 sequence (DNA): TGTGCCAGCAGTGAGTTTGAACTCGGGGAGCTGTTTTTT.

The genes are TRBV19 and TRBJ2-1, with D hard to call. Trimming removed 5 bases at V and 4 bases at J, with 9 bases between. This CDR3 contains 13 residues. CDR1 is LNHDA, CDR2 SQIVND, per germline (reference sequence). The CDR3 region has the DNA TGTGCCAGTAGTGAAGACTTTTACAATGAGCAGTTCTTC. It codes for CASSEDFYNEQFF.

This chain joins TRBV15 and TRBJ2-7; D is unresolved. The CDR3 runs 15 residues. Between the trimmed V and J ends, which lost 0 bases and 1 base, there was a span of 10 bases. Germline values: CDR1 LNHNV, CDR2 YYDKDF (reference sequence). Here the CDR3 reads CATSRDRTASYEQYF. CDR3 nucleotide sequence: TGTGCCACCAGCAGAGATCGAACAGCTTCCTACGAGCAGTACTTC.

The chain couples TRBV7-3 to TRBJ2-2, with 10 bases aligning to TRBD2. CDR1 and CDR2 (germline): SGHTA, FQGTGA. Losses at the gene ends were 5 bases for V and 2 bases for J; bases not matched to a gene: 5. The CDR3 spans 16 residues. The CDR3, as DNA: TGTGCCAGCAGCCCACGGACTAGCGGCAACACCGGGGAGCTGTTTTTT. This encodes CASSPRTSGNTGELFF. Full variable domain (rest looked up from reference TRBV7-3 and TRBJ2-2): GAGVSQTPSNKVTEKGKYVELRCDPISGHTALYWYRQSLGQGPEFLIYFQGTGAADDSGLPNDRFFAVRPEGSVSTLKIQRTERGDSAVYLCASSPRTSGNTGELFFGEGSRLTVL.

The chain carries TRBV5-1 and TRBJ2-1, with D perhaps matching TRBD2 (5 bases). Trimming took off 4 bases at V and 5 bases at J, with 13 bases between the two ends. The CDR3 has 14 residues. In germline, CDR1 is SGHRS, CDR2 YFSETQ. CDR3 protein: CASSARTSNNEQFF. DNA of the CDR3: TGCGCCAGCAGCGCAAGGACTTCGAACAATGAGCAGTTCTTC.

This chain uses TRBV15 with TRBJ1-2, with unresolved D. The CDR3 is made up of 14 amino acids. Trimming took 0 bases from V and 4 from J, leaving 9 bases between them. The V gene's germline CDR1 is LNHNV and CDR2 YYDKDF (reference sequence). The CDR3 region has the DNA TGTGCCACCAGCAGAGATTTGAGGAGCTATGGCTACACCTTC. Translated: CATSRDLRSYGYTF. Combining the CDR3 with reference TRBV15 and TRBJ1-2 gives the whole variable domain DAMVIQNPRYQVTQFGKPVTLSCSQTLNHNVMYWYQQKSSQAPKLLFHYYDKDFNNEADTPDNFQSRRPNTSFCFLDIRSPGLGDTAMYLCATSRDLRSYGYTFGSGTRLTVV.

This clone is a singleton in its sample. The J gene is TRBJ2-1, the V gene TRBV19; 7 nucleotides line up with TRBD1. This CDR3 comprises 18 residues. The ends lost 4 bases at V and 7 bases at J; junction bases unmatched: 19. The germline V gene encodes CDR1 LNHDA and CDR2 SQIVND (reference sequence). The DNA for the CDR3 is TGTGCCAGTAGTAAACCCACAGGGGCCCCCCATTTGGGGAATGAGCAGTTCTTC. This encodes CASSKPTGAPHLGNEQFF.

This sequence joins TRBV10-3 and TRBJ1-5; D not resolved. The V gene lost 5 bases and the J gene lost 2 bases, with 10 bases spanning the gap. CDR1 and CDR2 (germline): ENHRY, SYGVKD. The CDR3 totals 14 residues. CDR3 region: CAISTDNRNQPQHF. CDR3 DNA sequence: TGTGCCATCAGTACAGATAATCGCAATCAGCCCCAGCATTTT.

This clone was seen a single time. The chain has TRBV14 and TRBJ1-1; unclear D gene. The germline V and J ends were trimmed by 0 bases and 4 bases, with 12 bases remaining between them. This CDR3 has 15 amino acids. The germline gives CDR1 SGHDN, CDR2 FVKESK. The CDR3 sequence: CASSQEGGPGTEAFF. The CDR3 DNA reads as TGTGCCAGCAGCCAAGAGGGAGGCCCGGGCACTGAAGCTTTCTTT. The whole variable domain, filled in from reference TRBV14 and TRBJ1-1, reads EAGVTQFPSHSVIEKGQTVTLRCDPISGHDNLYWYRRVMGKEIKFLLHFVKESKQDESGMPNNRFLAERTGGTYSTLKVQPAELEDSGVYFCASSQEGGPGTEAFFGQGTRLTVV.

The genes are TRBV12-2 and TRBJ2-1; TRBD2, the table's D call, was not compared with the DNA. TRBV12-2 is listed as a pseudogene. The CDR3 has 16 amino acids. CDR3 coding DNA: TGTGCAAGTCGGCGTCTTCTAGCGGGAGGGTTTAATGAGCAGTTCTTC. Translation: CASRRLLAGGFNEQFF.

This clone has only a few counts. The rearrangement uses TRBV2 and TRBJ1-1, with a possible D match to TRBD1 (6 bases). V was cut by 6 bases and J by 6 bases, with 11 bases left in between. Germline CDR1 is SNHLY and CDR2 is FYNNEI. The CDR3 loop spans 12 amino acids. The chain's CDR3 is CASRRGGPEAFF. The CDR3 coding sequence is TGTGCCAGCAGAAGGGGGGGGCCTGAAGCTTTCTTT.

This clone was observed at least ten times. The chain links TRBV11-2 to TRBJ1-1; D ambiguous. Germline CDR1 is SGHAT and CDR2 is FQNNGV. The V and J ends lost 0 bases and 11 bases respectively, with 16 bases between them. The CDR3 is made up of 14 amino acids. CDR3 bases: TGTGCCAGCAGCTTAGATAGTTCAGGACCTGGGGCTTTCTTT. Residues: CASSLDSSGPGAFF.

DNA for the CDR3: TGCGCCAGCAGCTCTGGACTAGCGTCTACGGATGAGCAGTTCTTC. Translated, it gives CASSSGLASTDEQFF. The chain links TRBV5-1 to TRBJ2-1; TRBD2 agrees at 9 bases. With 3 bases clipped from V and 8 bases from J, the junction kept 9 bases outside the gene matches. Germline V gene sequence: CDR1 SGHRS, CDR2 YFSETQ. The CDR3 is 15 amino acids.

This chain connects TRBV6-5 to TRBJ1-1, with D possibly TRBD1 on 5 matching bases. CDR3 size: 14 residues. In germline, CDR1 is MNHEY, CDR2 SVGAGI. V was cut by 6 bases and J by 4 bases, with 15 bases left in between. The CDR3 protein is CASRAGGGSTEAFF. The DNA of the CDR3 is TGTGCCAGCAGAGCGGGGGGGGGTAGCACTGAAGCTTTCTTT.

The chain's CDR3 is CASGYGTGGNYGYTF. CDR3 in DNA: TGTGCCAGCGGCTACGGGACAGGGGGGAACTATGGCTACACCTTC. The V and J genes are TRBV27 and TRBJ1-2; 11 nucleotides align to TRBD1. The CDR3 is made up of 15 amino acids. CDR1 is MNHEY and CDR2 is SMNVEV in the germline V gene (reference sequence). The J segment lost 2 bases and the V segment lost 8 bases, leaving 7 bases of the junction unmatched.

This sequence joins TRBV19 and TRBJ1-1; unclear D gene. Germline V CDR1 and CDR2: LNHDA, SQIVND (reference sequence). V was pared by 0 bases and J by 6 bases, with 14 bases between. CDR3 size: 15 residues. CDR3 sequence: CASSIEASRRAEAFF. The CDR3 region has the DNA TGTGCCAGTAGTATAGAGGCATCCAGAAGGGCTGAAGCTTTCTTT. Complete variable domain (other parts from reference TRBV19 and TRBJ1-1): DGGITQSPKYLFRKEGQNVTLSCEQNLNHDAMYWYRQDPGQGLRLIYYSQIVNDFQKGDIAEGYSVSREKKESFPLTVTSAQKNPTAFYLCASSIEASRRAEAFFGQGTRLTVV.

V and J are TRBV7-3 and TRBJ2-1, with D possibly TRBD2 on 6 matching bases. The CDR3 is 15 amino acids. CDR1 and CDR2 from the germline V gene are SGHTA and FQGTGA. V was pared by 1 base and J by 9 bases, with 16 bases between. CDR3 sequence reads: CASSLNPGSGGEQFF. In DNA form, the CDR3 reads TGTGCCAGCAGCTTAAATCCGGGTAGCGGTGGTGAGCAGTTCTTC.

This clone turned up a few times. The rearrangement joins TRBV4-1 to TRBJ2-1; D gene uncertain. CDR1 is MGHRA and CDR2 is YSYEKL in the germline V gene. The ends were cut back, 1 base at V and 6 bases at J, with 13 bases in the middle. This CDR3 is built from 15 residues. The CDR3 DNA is TGCGCCAGCAGCCAAGGATGGGCGGAGTCCAATGAGCAGTTCTTC. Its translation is CASSQGWAESNEQFF.